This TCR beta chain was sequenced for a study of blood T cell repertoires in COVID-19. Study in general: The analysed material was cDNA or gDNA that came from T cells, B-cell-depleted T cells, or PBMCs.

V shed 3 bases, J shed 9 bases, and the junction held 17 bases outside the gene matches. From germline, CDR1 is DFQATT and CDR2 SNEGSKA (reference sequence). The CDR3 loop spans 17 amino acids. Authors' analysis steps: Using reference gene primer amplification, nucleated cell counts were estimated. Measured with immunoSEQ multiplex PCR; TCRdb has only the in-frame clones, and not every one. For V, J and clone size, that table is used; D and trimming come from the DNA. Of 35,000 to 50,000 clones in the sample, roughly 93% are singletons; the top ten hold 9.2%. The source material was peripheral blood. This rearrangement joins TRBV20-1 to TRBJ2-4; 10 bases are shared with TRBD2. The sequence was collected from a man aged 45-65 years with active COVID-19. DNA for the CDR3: TGCAGTGCTAGTTTGGCTAGCGGGAGCCTCGGGGGAGGCATTCAGTACTTC. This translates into CSASLASGSLGGGIQYF.